This T cell receptor beta chain was identified during a study of blood T cell repertoires in COVID-19. Overall study: The United States, Italy and Spain supplied acute and convalescent COVID-19 samples. T cells, B-cell-depleted T cells, or PBMCs provided the cDNA or gDNA that served as material.

Looked up from germline, CDR1 is LGHNA and CDR2 is YNFKEQ. CDR3 length: 16 residues. V lost 0 bases, J lost 2 bases, and 13 bases lay in between. Per the original data handling: Amplification of reference gene primers was used by the study to estimate nucleated cell counts. Assay: immunoSEQ multiplex PCR; the TCRdb copy retains only in-frame clones and omits some. The V and J calls and clone size were taken over from that table, and D and trimming were inferred from the DNA. The table lists 20,000 or so clones, 81% of them singletons. The sequenced material came from peripheral blood. This chain connects TRBV4-2 to TRBJ2-5; unclear D gene. The clonotype originates from a man aged 40-49 years with active or convalescent COVID-19. The chain's CDR3 is CASSQDLRSEQETQYF. The CDR3 region has the DNA TGTGCCAGCAGCCAAGATCTCCGCTCCGAGCAAGAGACCCAGTACTTC.